This T cell receptor (beta chain) was found in a study of radiotherapy plus CTLA-4 blockade in lung cancer. As for the study in general: Disease control was seen in approximately 30% of patients, objective responses in around 20%. Whole-study findings and limits: Subsequent to radiotherapy plus ipilimumab, tumor-derived TCR clones underwent expansion in blood.

Concerning this clone itself: Its target is unknown. Germline and junction disagree at one end, which may indicate a read error.

Treatment of patients with chemo-refractory metastatic non-small-cell lung cancer consisted of focal radiation plus CTLA-4 blockade with ipilimumab. Germline CDR1 LGHNA, CDR2 YSLEER. There are 16 residues in the CDR3. Here immunoSEQ multiplex PCR was the method, and the copy in TCRdb shows in-frame clones only, minus some. The data contain around 49,000 clones, 70% to 90% of them singletons. Sequenced material: peripheral blood, taken from a patient treated with radiotherapy plus ipilimumab. This chain uses TRBV4-3 with TRBJ2-2; TRBD2 agrees at 13 bases. The receptor's source is a human donor with non-small cell lung cancer whose response to radiotherapy plus ipilimumab could not be evaluated. CDR3 loop: CASSRRGLAGYRGAVF. The CDR3 nucleotides read TGCGCCAGCAGCCGAAGGGGACTAGCGGGATACCGGGGAGCTGTTTTT.